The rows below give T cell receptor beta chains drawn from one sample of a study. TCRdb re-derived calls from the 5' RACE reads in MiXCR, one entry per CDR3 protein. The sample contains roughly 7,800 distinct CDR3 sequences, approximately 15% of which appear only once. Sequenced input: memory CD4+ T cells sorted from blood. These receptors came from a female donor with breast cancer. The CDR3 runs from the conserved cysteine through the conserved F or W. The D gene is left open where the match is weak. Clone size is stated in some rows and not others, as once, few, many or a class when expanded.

CDR3nt: TGTGCCAGCAGCTACCGTTTAGCGGGGGGGGGCGATACGCAGTATTTT
CDR3aa: CASSYRLAGGGDTQYF
v_gene: TRBV7-2
d_gene: TRBD2
j_gene: TRBJ2-3
abundance: many

CDR3nt: TGTGCCAGCAGGAGAAGGGACCTCACAGATACGCAGTATTTT
CDR3aa: CASRRRDLTDTQYF
v_gene: TRBV7-8
d_gene: .
j_gene: TRBJ2-3
abundance: medium-sized

CDR3nt: TGTGCCAGCAGCCCCTCCCCTCTGAGTGAGCAGTTCTTC
CDR3aa: CASSPSPLSEQFF
v_gene: TRBV5-5
d_gene: .
j_gene: TRBJ2-1
abundance: many

CDR3nt: TGCGCCAGCAGCCGCGTCCCTTCCGGGGAGCTGTTTTTT
CDR3aa: CASSRVPSGELFF
v_gene: TRBV5-1
d_gene: .
j_gene: TRBJ2-2
abundance: few

CDR3nt: TGTGCCAGCAGTTCCATCCAAGGGGGAGGAACTGAAGCTTTCTTT
CDR3aa: CASSSIQGGGTEAFF
v_gene: TRBV28
d_gene: .
j_gene: TRBJ1-1
abundance: many

CDR3nt: TGCGCCAGCAGCCGAACACTAGCGGGAGTTTACGAGCAGTACTTC
CDR3aa: CASSRTLAGVYEQYF
v_gene: TRBV4-3
d_gene: TRBD2
j_gene: TRBJ2-7
abundance: many

CDR3nt: TGCGCCAGCAGCTTGGATGGCCCGGACACTGAAGCTTTCTTC
CDR3aa: CASSLDGPDTEAFF
v_gene: TRBV5-1
d_gene: .
j_gene: TRBJ1-1
abundance: .

CDR3nt: TGTGCCAGCAGAAAAAAGGCGGGGACAGGGACTCAGCCCCAGCATTTT
CDR3aa: CASRKKAGTGTQPQHF
v_gene: TRBV6-5
d_gene: TRBD1
j_gene: TRBJ1-5
abundance: medium-sized

CDR3nt: TGTGCCAGCAGCCAGCAACAGGGTATCATCTACAATGAGCAGTTCTTC
CDR3aa: CASSQQQGIIYNEQFF
v_gene: TRBV7-8
d_gene: .
j_gene: TRBJ2-1
abundance: .

CDR3nt: TGTGCCAGCAGCCCCACATCGTCTGGGGCCAACGTCCTGACTTTC
CDR3aa: CASSPTSSGANVLTF
v_gene: TRBV7-3
d_gene: .
j_gene: TRBJ2-6
abundance: medium-sized

CDR3nt: TGCAGTGCCAAAACTAGCGGGAGCCGGAGTGAGCAGTTCTTC
CDR3aa: CSAKTSGSRSEQFF
v_gene: TRBV20-1
d_gene: TRBD2
j_gene: TRBJ2-1
abundance: medium-sized

CDR3nt: TGCGCCAGCAGCCCGGGAGGGTCCCTGGTCGAGCAGTACTTC
CDR3aa: CASSPGGSLVEQYF
v_gene: TRBV5-1
d_gene: TRBD2
j_gene: TRBJ2-7
abundance: medium-sized

CDR3nt: TGCGCCAGCAGCCTGCAGGGCGGCCAAGAGACCCAGTACTTC
CDR3aa: CASSLQGGQETQYF
v_gene: TRBV5-1
d_gene: .
j_gene: TRBJ2-5
abundance: medium-sized

CDR3nt: TGTGCCAGCAGTCCAGCCAGGGGGTATAGCAATCAGCCCCAGCATTTT
CDR3aa: CASSPARGYSNQPQHF
v_gene: TRBV2
d_gene: TRBD1
j_gene: TRBJ1-5
abundance: many

CDR3nt: TGTGCCTGGATGGGGGGCGAGGGCGAGACCCAGTACTTC
CDR3aa: CAWMGGEGETQYF
v_gene: TRBV30
d_gene: .
j_gene: TRBJ2-5
abundance: medium-sized